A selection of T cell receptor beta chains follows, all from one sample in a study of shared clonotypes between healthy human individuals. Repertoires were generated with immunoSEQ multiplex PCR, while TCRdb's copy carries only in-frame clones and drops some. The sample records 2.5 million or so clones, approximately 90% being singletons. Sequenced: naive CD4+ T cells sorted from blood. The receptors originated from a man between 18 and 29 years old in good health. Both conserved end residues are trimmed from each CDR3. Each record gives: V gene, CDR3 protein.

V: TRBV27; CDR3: ASSLDTVYNSPLH
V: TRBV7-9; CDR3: ASSSSRGSQPQH
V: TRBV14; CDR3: ASSHRAGEAF
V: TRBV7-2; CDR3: ASSFLGQPNYGYT
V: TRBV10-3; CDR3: AISEGGYNSPLH
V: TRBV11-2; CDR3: ASSLGSGLTNYGYT
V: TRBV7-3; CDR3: ASSLAGGYEQY
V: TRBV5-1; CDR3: ASSPRGASTDTQY
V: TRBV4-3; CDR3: ASSQDGRTGTNSPLH
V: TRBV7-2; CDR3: ASSLVGGQETQY
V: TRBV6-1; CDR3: ASSEAGRRNNEQF
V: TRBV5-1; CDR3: ASSSGSYNEQF
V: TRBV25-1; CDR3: ASSEGSFATDTQY
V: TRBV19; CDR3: ASSILGNTGELF
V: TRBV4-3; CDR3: ASSHYTGTGGEQY
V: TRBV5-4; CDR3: ASSGKGASNEQF
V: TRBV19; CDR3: ASSIGVRGFSGNTIY
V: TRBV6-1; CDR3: ASRPLKADTQY
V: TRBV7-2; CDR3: ASSLFSGNTEAF
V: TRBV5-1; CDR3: ASSRTGAPNTGELF
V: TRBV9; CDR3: ASSVGSGSTDTQY
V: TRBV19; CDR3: ASIRTVNTEAF
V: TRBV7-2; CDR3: ASSPEADYGYT
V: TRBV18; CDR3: ASSPTSPNIQY
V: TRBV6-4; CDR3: ASSRDSGELF
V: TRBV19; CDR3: ASSLFNQPQH
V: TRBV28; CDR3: ASTRTHTYEQY
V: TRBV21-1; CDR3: ASPRWLAGVVSYEQY
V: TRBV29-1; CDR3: SVATRGPFWGTGQETQY
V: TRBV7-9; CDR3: ASSPGRTPNEKLF
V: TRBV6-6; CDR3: ASSDDYEQY
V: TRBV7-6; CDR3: ASSLALIAGRITDTQY
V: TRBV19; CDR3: ASRTPSTGGRRTEAF
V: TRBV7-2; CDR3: ASSPRKAGGSYEQY
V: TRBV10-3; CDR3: AIRPGLGATEQY
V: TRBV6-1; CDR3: ASSEERTGASREQY
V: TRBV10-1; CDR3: ASSEREKLF
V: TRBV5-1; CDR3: ASSLSSGNTGELF
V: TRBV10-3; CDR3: AISDPGLAGTNTGELF
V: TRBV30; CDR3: AWAGGITGELF
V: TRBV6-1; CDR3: ASRGHNTGELF
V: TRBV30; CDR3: AWRQPTVAYNSPLH
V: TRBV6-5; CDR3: ASSGRDNSPLH
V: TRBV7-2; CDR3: ASSLFDQPQH